The 23 T cell receptor beta chains below all came from one sample that was sequenced in a study of blood T cell repertoires in COVID-19. Produced via immunoSEQ multiplex PCR; TCRdb's table is partial and in-frame only. This repertoire shows around 260,000 clones, around 78% found once; its top ten account for about 4.3%. Sample: peripheral blood. All receptors come from a man between 60 and 75 years old who had recovered from COVID-19.

The chain is built from TRBV6-2 or TRBV6-3 and TRBJ1-5, with 7 bases that match TRBD1. J was trimmed by 4 bases and V by 2 bases; bases with no gene match: 8. This CDR3 is 16 amino acids long. Germline V gives CDR1 MNHEY, CDR2 SVGEGT. This chain's CDR3 is CASSYPTSDRNQPQHF. The CDR3 DNA follows: TGTGCCAGCAGTTACCCCACCTCGGACAGGAATCAGCCCCAGCATTTT.

The chain recombines TRBV5-8 with TRBJ1-5; 9 nucleotides agree with TRBD1. Losses at the gene ends were 5 bases for V and 3 bases for J; bases not matched to a gene: 9. The CDR3 totals 16 residues. Per germline, CDR1 SGHTS and CDR2 YDEGEE. The CDR3 bases are TGTGCCAGCAGTCCCTCCGGGACAGGGACCAATCAGCCCCAGCATTTT. Translated: CASSPSGTGTNQPQHF. Full variable domain (missing parts from reference TRBV5-8 and TRBJ1-5): EAGVTQSPTHLIKTRGQQATLRCSPISGHTSVYWYQQALGLGLQFLLWYDEGEERNRGNFPPRFSGRQFPNYSSELNVNALELEDSALYLCASSPSGTGTNQPQHFGDGTRLSIL.

Concerning this clone itself: This sample also contains other DNA sequences that code for the same CDR3. This chain uses TRBV27 with TRBJ1-5; a possible D gene is TRBD1 (5 bases). CDR3 size: 15 residues. From germline, CDR1 is MNHEY and CDR2 SMNVEV (reference sequence). Trimming pared 3 bases from V and 0 bases from J, leaving 9 bases between. The CDR3 here is CASSLRGVSNQPQHF. The CDR3 nucleotides read TGTGCCAGCAGTTTGCGGGGGGTTAGCAATCAGCCCCAGCATTTT.

The chain combines TRBV12-1 with TRBJ2-7; the table gives TRBD1 as D, unverified against the DNA. TRBV12-1 has pseudogene status. The CDR3 consists of 19 residues. This CDR3 reads CASSFPSFPWQGGAYEQYF. In DNA form, the CDR3 reads TGTGCCAGCAGCTTTCCCTCGTTTCCCTGGCAGGGGGGAGCCTACGAGCAGTACTTC.

The genes are TRBV5-1 and TRBJ1-5; 9 bases match TRBD1. Looked up from germline, CDR1 is SGHRS and CDR2 is YFSETQ. The CDR3 has 15 residues. After removal of 4 bases from V and 1 base from J, the junction contained 3 bases not matched to a gene. CDR3 sequence: CASSEGQGSNQPQHF. DNA for the CDR3: TGCGCCAGCAGCGAGGGACAGGGAAGCAATCAGCCCCAGCATTTT. Looking up the rest from reference TRBV5-1 and TRBJ1-5 gives the full variable domain: KAGVTQTPRYLIKTRGQQVTLSCSPISGHRSVSWYQQTPGQGLQFLFEYFSETQRNKGNFPGRFSGRQFSNSRSEMNVSTLELGDSALYLCASSEGQGSNQPQHFGDGTRLSIL.

This chain connects TRBV18 to TRBJ1-4, with D unclear. In germline, CDR1 is KGHSH, CDR2 LQKENI. Trimming left V 6 bases short and J 6 bases short, with 14 bases between. The CDR3 contains 14 residues. CDR3 sequence: CASSPSPGDEKLFF. The CDR3 DNA reads as TGTGCCAGCTCGCCGTCCCCGGGTGATGAAAAACTGTTTTTT.

The J gene is TRBJ1-1, the V gene TRBV18; TRBD1 matches 8 bases. The CDR3 length is 14 residues. After removal of 3 bases from V and 4 bases from J, the junction contained 4 bases not matched to a gene. Germline-derived CDR1 and CDR2 are KGHSH and LQKENI. CDR3 residues: CASSPRGQGTEAFF. The DNA for the CDR3 is TGTGCCAGCTCACCTCGTGGACAGGGCACTGAAGCTTTCTTT.

V is TRBV5-5 and J is TRBJ2-7; 12 nucleotides match TRBD2. The V gene end was trimmed by 0 bases and the J gene end by 7 bases; junction bases not matched to a gene: 14. Looked up from germline, CDR1 is SGHKS and CDR2 is YYEKEE (reference sequence). The CDR3 loop spans 18 amino acids. CDR3 loop: CASSLVLAGGAKVREQYF. CDR3 sequence (DNA): TGTGCCAGCAGCTTGGTACTAGCGGGAGGTGCCAAGGTGAGGGAGCAGTACTTC.

V is TRBV6-2 or TRBV6-3 and J is TRBJ2-7; 11 bases agree with TRBD2. The CDR3 totals 16 residues. Germline CDR1 and CDR2: MNHEY and SVGEGT. V gave up 5 bases and J gave up 3 bases; unmatched junction bases: 9. Here the CDR3 reads CASSQLAGERFYEQYF. DNA for the CDR3: TGTGCCAGCAGTCAACTAGCGGGAGAACGGTTCTACGAGCAGTACTTC.

The V and J genes are TRBV4-1 and TRBJ1-3, with D tentatively TRBD1 (6 bases). The V gene lost 4 bases and the J gene lost 0 bases, with 10 bases spanning the gap. The CDR3 length is 15 residues. CDR1 and CDR2 (germline): MGHRA, YSYEKL. This CDR3 is CASSRQGFSGNTIYF. For the CDR3, the DNA is TGCGCCAGCAGCCGCCAGGGGTTCTCTGGAAACACCATATATTTT.

Here the CDR3 reads CASRSGATGELFF. The DNA of the CDR3 is TGTGCCAGCCGTAGCGGGGCCACCGGGGAGCTGTTTTTT. V usage is TRBV6-4 and J usage is TRBJ2-2, with 8 positions matching TRBD2. V trimming: 8 bases; J trimming: 4 bases; junction bases outside the gene matches: 3. Germline V gene data show CDR1 as MRHNA and CDR2 as SNTAGT. The CDR3 is made up of 13 amino acids.

The rearrangement uses TRBV18 and TRBJ1-1; D is possibly TRBD1 (5 bases). The CDR3 contains 14 residues. Trimming removed 4 bases from V and 4 bases from J, with 13 bases in between. The V gene's germline CDR1 is KGHSH and CDR2 LQKENI. The CDR3 reads CASSRQGTGTEAFF. CDR3 DNA: TGTGCCAGCTCACGGCAGGGTACGGGCACTGAAGCTTTCTTT.

The genes are TRBV7-3 and TRBJ1-1, with D unclear. The CDR3 has 17 residues. Germline V gene lookup returns CDR1 SGHTA and CDR2 FQGTGA. V was cut by 3 bases and J by 3 bases, with 20 bases left in between. CDR3 amino acids: CASSFKAPGIKDTEAFF. For the CDR3, the DNA is TGTGCCAGCAGCTTCAAAGCCCCCGGGATTAAGGACACTGAAGCTTTCTTT.

The chain recombines TRBV6-1 with TRBJ1-4; TRBD1 matches at 7 bases. Germline V gene lookup returns CDR1 MNHNS and CDR2 SASEGT. V trimming: 3 bases; J trimming: 8 bases; junction bases outside the gene matches: 6. The CDR3 is 14 amino acids. The CDR3 spells CASSEEQGPEKLFF. CDR3 nucleotides: TGTGCCAGCAGTGAGGAACAGGGGCCAGAAAAACTGTTTTTT.

V is TRBV7-8 and J is TRBJ2-6, with D unresolved. Germline loops: CDR1 SGHVS, CDR2 FQNEAQ. The CDR3 consists of 16 residues. V gave up 7 bases and J gave up 4 bases, with 17 bases separating them. The CDR3, as DNA: TGTGCCAGCACCCAGTCATTGGGCTCCGGGGCCAACGTCCTGACTTTC. Encoded protein: CASTQSLGSGANVLTF.

The J gene is TRBJ1-1, the V gene TRBV6-5; 7 positions match TRBD1. The CDR3 totals 14 residues. CDR1 MNHEY and CDR2 SVGAGI come from the germline V gene. V trimming: 5 bases; J trimming: 0 bases; junction bases outside the gene matches: 3. The CDR3 here is CASSLTGVNTEAFF. In nucleotides, the CDR3 is TGTGCCAGCAGTCTCACAGGGGTGAACACTGAAGCTTTCTTT.

The genes are TRBV30 and TRBJ2-1; TRBD2 is a possible D gene (6 bases). Trimming cost V 4 bases and J 8 bases, with 15 bases left between them. This CDR3 spans 13 amino acids. Looked up from germline, CDR1 is GTSNPN and CDR2 is SVGIG (reference sequence). The CDR3 loop reads CAWNRRGWDEQFF. Written as DNA, the CDR3 is TGTGCCTGGAATAGGAGGGGATGGGATGAGCAGTTCTTC.

The J gene is TRBJ2-3, the V gene TRBV5-1; a weak D match, TRBD2 (7 bases). V was shortened by 4 bases and J by 6 bases, with 18 bases between the two germline ends. This CDR3 is built from 15 residues. Germline assignment: CDR1 SGHRS and CDR2 YFSETQ. CDR3 region: CASSPGGLAADTQYF. The CDR3 DNA reads TGCGCCAGCAGCCCCGGGGGGCTAGCGGCCGATACGCAGTATTTT.

The rearrangement joins TRBV11-3 to TRBJ1-1; 7 bases align to TRBD1. CDR3 length equals 11 residues. The V gene end was trimmed by 5 bases and the J gene end by 10 bases; junction bases not matched to a gene: 4. In germline, CDR1 is SGHNT, CDR2 YENEEA. This CDR3 reads CASSQGGRAFF. In DNA form, the CDR3 reads TGTGCCAGCAGCCAGGGGGGTCGAGCTTTCTTT.

This chain uses TRBV6-1 with TRBJ2-4, with 8 bases fitting TRBD1. The trim removed 2 bases at V and 11 bases at J, leaving 5 bases unmatched. The germline V gene encodes CDR1 MNHNS and CDR2 SASEGT. This CDR3 comprises 13 residues. CDR3 sequence: CASSELAGGVQYF. The CDR3 region has the DNA TGTGCCAGCAGTGAATTGGCAGGGGGCGTTCAGTACTTC.

The gene calls are TRBV7-2 and TRBJ2-3, with TRBD2 matching over 8 bases. CDR1 is SGHTA, CDR2 FQGNSA, per germline. The J segment lost 2 bases and the V segment lost 1 base, leaving 5 bases of the junction unmatched. The CDR3 runs to 16 residues. The CDR3 DNA sequence: TGTGCCAGCAGCTTAGGGCGGGGGGCCGCCACAGATACGCAGTATTTT. It is translated as CASSLGRGAATDTQYF.

The count of this clone is one. The rearrangement joins TRBV11-2 to TRBJ1-5; TRBD1 agrees at 7 bases. The V segment lost 3 bases and the J segment 5 bases; nucleotides outside the gene matches: 7. This CDR3 spans 15 amino acids. Germline V gene data show CDR1 as SGHAT and CDR2 as FQNNGV. In DNA, the CDR3 is TGTGCCAGCAGCTTGAGGGGGCTGTGGGATCAGCCCCAGCATTTT. It encodes CASSLRGLWDQPQHF.

Regarding this clone: Other nucleotide sequences from this sample produce the same CDR3. The chain joins TRBV19 to TRBJ1-2; 7 bases fit TRBD1. Trimming cost V 5 bases and J 4 bases; bases outside gene matches: 4. The germline gives CDR1 LNHDA, CDR2 SQIVND (reference sequence). The CDR3 runs to 13 residues. CDR3 protein: CASSPRDSYGYTF. In nucleotides, the CDR3 is TGTGCCAGTAGTCCACGGGACAGCTATGGCTACACCTTC.